The following is a T cell receptor beta chain sequence with its context. The record originates from a study of blood T cell repertoires in COVID-19. Whole-study context: The United States, Italy and Spain supplied acute and convalescent COVID-19 samples. Sources were T cells, B-cell-depleted T cells, or PBMCs; the material itself was cDNA or gDNA.

The CDR3 extends over 14 amino acids. The germline CDR1 and CDR2 sequences are KGHSH and LQKENI. J lost 5 bases, V lost 6 bases, and 9 bases had no gene match. As originally analysed: Amplification with reference gene primers provided the estimates of nucleated cell counts. The repertoire was sequenced with immunoSEQ multiplex PCR; TCRdb's copy has only in-frame clones and lacks some. That table is the source of V, J and clone size, and D and trimming were worked out from the DNA. Of about 150,000 clones detected, roughly 82% appear once; the ten largest clones hold 9.8%. This TCR was sampled from a woman between 45 and 65 years old with acute or convalescent COVID-19. This chain uses TRBV18 with TRBJ1-1, with 7 bases matching TRBD1. Source material: peripheral blood. CDR3 in amino acids: CASSRTGGGTEAFF. The DNA of the CDR3 is TGTGCCAGCTCCCGGACAGGAGGGGGGACTGAAGCTTTCTTT.